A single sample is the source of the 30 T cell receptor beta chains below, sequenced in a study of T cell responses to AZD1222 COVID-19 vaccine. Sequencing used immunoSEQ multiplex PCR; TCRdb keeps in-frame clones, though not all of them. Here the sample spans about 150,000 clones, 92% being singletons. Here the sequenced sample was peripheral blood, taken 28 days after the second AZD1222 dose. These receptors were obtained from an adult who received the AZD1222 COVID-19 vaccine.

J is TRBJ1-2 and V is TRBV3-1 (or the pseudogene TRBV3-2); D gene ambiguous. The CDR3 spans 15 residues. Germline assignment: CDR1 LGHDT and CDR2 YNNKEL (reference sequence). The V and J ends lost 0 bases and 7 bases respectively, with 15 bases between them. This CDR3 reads CASSQDVGGLGGYTF. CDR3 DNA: TGTGCCAGCAGCCAAGACGTTGGCGGGCTTGGTGGCTACACCTTC.

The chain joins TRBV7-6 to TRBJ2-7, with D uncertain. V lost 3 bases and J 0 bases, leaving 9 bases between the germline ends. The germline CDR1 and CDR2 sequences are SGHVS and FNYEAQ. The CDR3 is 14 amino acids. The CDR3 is CASSLSSTSYEQYF. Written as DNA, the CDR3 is TGTGCCAGCAGCTTGAGTAGTACCTCCTACGAGCAGTACTTC.

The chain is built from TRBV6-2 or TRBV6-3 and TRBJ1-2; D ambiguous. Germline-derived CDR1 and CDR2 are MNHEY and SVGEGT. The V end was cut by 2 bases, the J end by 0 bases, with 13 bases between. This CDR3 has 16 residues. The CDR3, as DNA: TGTGCCAGCAGTTACCGTGGACTCAAAGCTAACTATGGCTACACCTTC. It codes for CASSYRGLKANYGYTF.

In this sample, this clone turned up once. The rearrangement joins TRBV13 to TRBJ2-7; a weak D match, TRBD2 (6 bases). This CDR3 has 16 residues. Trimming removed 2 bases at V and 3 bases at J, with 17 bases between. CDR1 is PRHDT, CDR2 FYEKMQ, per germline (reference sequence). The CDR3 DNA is TGTGCCAGCAGCTTAAAGGTCGGGAGAGAGGTCTACGAGCAGTACTTC. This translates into CASSLKVGREVYEQYF.

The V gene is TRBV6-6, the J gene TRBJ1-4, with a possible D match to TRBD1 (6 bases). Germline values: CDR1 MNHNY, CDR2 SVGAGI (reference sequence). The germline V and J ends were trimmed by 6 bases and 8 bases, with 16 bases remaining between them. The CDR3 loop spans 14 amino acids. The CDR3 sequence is CASRHQSRGEKLFF. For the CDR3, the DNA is TGTGCCAGCAGACACCAGTCGAGGGGGGAAAAACTGTTTTTT.

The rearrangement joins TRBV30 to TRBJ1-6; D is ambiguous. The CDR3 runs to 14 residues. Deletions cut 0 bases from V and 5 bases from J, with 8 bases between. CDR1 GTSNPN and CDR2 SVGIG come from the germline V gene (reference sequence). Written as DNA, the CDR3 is TGTGCCTGGAGTGTTGGACTGAATAATTCACCCCTCCACTTT. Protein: CAWSVGLNNSPLHF. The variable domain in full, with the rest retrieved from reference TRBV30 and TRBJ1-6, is SQTIHQWPATLVQPVGSPLSLECTVEGTSNPNLYWYRQAAGRGLQLLFYSVGIGQISSEVPQNLSASRPQDRQFILSSKKLLLSDSGFYLCAWSVGLNNSPLHFGNGTRLTVT.

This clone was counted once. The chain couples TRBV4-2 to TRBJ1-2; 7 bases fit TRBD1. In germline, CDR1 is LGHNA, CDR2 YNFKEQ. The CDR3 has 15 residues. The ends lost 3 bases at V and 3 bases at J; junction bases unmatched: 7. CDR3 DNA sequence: TGTGCCAGCAGCCAGGCTCCCGGGACAGACTATGGCTACACCTTC. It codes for CASSQAPGTDYGYTF.

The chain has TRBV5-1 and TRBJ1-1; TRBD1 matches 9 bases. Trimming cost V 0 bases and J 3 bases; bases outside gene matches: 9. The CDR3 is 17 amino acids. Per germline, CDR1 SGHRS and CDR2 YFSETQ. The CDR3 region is CASSLDGQGFLDTEAFF. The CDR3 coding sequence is TGCGCCAGCAGCTTGGACGGACAGGGGTTTTTGGACACTGAAGCTTTCTTT. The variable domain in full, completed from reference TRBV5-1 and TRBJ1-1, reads KAGVTQTPRYLIKTRGQQVTLSCSPISGHRSVSWYQQTPGQGLQFLFEYFSETQRNKGNFPGRFSGRQFSNSRSEMNVSTLELGDSALYLCASSLDGQGFLDTEAFFGQGTRLTVV.

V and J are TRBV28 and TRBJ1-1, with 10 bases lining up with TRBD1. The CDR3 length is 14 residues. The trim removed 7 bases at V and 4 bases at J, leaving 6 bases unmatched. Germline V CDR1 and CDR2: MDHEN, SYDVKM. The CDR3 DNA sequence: TGTGCCAGCATGATGACAGGGGGCCGCACTGAAGCTTTCTTT. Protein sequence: CASMMTGGRTEAFF.

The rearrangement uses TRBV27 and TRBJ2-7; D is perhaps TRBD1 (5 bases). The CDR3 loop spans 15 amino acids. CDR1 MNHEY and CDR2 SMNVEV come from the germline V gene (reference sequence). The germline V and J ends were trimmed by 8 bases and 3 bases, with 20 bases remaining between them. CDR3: CASGQGFDPIYEQYF. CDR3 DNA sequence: TGTGCCAGCGGACAAGGCTTTGACCCCATCTACGAGCAGTACTTC.

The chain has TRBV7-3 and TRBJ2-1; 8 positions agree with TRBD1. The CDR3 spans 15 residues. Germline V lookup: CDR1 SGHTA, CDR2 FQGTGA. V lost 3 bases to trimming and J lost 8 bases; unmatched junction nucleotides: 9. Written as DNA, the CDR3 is TGTGCCAGCAGCTTGGGTCAGGGGGCGCTTCATGAGCAGTTCTTC. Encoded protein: CASSLGQGALHEQFF.

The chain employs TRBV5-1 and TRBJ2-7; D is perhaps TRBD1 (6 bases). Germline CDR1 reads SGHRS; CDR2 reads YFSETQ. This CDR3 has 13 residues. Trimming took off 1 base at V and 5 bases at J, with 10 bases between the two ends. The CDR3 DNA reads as TGCGCCAGCAGCTTGAGGGACAACCACGAGCAGTACTTC. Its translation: CASSLRDNHEQYF.

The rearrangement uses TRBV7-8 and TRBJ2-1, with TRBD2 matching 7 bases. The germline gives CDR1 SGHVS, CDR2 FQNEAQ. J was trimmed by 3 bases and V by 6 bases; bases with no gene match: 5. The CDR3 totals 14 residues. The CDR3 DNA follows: TGTGCCAGCAGAGTAGCGGGCCTCTACAATGAGCAGTTCTTC. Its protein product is CASRVAGLYNEQFF.

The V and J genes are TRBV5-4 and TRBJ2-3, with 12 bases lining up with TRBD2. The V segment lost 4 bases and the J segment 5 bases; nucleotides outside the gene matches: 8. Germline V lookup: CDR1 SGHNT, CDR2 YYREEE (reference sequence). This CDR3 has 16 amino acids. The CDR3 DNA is TGTGCCAGCAGCCTGACTAGCGGGAGTTTTTTAGATACGCAGTATTTT. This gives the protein CASSLTSGSFLDTQYF.

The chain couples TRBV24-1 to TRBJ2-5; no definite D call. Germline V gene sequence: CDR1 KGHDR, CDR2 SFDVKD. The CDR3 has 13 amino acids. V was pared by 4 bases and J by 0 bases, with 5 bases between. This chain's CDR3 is CATSDTYQETQYF. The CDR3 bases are TGTGCCACCAGTGACACGTACCAAGAGACCCAGTACTTC.

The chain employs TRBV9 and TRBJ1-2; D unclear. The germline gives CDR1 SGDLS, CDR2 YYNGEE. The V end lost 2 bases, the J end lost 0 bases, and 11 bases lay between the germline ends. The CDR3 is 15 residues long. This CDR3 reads CASSVSERTNYGYTF. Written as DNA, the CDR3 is TGTGCCAGCAGCGTCTCCGAAAGAACTAACTATGGCTACACCTTC.

CDR3 bases: TGCGCCAGCAGCCAAGCCCCGTGGGGGGAGGGGACTGAAGCTTTCTTT. Translated: CASSQAPWGEGTEAFF. This chain connects TRBV4-3 to TRBJ1-1; TRBD1 is a possible D gene (5 bases). The CDR3 length is 16 residues. V shed 1 base and J shed 5 bases, with 17 bases lying between them. Germline CDR1 and CDR2: LGHNA and YSLEER.

In DNA form, the CDR3 reads TGTGCCAGCTCGGTAGAGGACAGGGGTGAGCAGTTCTTC. Translation: CASSVEDRGEQFF. The chain carries TRBV18 and TRBJ2-1; 9 nucleotides match TRBD1. CDR1 and CDR2 from the germline V gene are KGHSH and LQKENI. This CDR3 has 13 amino acids. Germline trimming cut 6 bases from V and 9 bases from J; bases unmatched to any gene: 6.

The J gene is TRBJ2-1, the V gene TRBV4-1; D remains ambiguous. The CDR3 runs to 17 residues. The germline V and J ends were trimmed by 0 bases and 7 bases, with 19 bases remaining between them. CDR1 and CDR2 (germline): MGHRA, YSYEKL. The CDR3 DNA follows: TGCGCCAGCAGCCAAGATTCGGACGGTCGAACGCGGAATGAGCAGTTCTTC. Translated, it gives CASSQDSDGRTRNEQFF.

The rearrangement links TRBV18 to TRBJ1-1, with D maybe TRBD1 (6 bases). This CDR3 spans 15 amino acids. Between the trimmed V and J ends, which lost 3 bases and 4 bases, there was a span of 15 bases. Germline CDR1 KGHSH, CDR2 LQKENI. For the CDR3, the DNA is TGTGCCAGCTCACCGGTGGACAGTTCTTCCACTGAAGCTTTCTTT. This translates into CASSPVDSSSTEAFF.

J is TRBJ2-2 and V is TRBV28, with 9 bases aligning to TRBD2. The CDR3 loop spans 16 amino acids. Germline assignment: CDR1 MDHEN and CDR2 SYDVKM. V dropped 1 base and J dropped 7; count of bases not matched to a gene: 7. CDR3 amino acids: CASSLSPTSGIGELFF. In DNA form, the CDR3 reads TGTGCCAGCAGTTTATCCCCGACTAGCGGCATCGGGGAGCTGTTTTTT.

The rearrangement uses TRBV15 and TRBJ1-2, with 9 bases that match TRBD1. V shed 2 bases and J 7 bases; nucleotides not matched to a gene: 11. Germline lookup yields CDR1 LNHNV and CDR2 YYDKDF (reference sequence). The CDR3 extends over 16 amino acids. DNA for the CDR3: TGTGCCACCAGCAGAAAGCCCGGGACAGGGTTGGGTGGCTACACCTTC. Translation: CATSRKPGTGLGGYTF.

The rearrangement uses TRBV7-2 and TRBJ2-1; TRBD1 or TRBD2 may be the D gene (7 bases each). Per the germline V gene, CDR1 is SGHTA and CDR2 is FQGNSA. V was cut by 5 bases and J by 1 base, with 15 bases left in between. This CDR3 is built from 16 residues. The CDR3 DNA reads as TGTGCCAGCAGCCCAGGGGGGGGGCGATCCTACAATGAGCAGTTCTTC. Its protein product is CASSPGGGRSYNEQFF.

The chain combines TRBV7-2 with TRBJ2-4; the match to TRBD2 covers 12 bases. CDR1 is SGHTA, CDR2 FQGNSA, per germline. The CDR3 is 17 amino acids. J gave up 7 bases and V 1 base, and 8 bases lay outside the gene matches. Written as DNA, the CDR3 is TGTGCCAGCAGCTTAGTGGCTAGCGGGAGGGCGGGTAACATTCAGTACTTC. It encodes CASSLVASGRAGNIQYF.

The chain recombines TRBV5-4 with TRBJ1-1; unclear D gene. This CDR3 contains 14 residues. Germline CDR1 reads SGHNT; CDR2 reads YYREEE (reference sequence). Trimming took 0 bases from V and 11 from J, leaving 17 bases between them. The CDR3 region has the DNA TGTGCCAGCAGCTTGGCCATTGGCGCTAAAGGGGCTTTCTTT. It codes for CASSLAIGAKGAFF.

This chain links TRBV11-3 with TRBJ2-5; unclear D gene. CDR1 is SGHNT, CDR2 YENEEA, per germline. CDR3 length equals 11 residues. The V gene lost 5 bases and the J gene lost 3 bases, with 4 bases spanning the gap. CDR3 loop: CASSTEETQYF. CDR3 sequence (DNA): TGTGCCAGCAGCACAGAAGAGACCCAGTACTTC.

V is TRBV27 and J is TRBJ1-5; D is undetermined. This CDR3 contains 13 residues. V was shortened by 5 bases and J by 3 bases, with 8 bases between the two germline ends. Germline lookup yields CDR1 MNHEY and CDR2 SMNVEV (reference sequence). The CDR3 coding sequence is TGTGCCAGCAGTATTACTTACAATCAGCCCCAGCATTTT. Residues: CASSITYNQPQHF.

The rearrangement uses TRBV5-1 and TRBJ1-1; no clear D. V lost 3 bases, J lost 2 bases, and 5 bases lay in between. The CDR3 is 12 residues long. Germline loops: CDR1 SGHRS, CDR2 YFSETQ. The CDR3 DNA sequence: TGCGCCAGCAGCTCCTCAAACACTGAAGCTTTCTTT. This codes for CASSSSNTEAFF.

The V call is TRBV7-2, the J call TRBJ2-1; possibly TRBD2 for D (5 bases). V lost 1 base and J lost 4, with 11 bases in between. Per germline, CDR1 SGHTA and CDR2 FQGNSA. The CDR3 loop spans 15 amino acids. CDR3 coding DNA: TGTGCCAGCAGCTTAGTGGACTGGGAATACAATGAGCAGTTCTTC. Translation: CASSLVDWEYNEQFF.

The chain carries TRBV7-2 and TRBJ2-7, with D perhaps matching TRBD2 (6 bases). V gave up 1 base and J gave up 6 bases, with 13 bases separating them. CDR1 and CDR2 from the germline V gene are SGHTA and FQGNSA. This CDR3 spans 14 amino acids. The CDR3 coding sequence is TGTGCCAGCAGCTTAGGCGGGACGGGAGTCGAGCAGTACTTC. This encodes CASSLGGTGVEQYF.